The entry below describes one T cell receptor (beta chain). Its matching antigen is unknown. This specimen belongs to a study of T cell responses to AZD1222 COVID-19 vaccine. The data were produced by immunoSEQ multiplex PCR, yet TCRdb's version contains in-frame clones alone and is incomplete. Among approximately 190,000 clones, about nine tenths were seen once, and the ten largest hold under 3.5%. J gave up 4 bases and V 5 bases, and 7 bases lay outside the gene matches. This CDR3 is 14 amino acids long. Per the germline V gene, CDR1 is SGHTA and CDR2 is FQGNSA. Study results and caveats: Spike-specific TCR depth and breadth grew after two AZD1222 doses. After the peak T cell response, and only then, were repertoires sampled. Spike-wide vaccine-associated CD4 TCRs dominated at 160-218 and 743-854.

The chain combines TRBV7-2 with TRBJ1-2; 7 bases fit TRBD1. The sequence was obtained from an adult in good health. The sample in question was peripheral blood, obtained on day 0 of MenACWY control vaccination. The CDR3 spells CASSMTGSSYGYTF. In DNA, the CDR3 is TGTGCCAGCAGCATGACAGGGTCCTCCTATGGCTACACCTTC.